This section outlines one T cell receptor (beta chain) sequence together with its context. What it binds is not known. Some clones are missing from TCRdb's copy, which holds only in-frame ones; the method was immunoSEQ multiplex PCR. The data contain 15,000 to 17,000 clones, roughly 86% of them seen just once; the ten biggest clones take up over 0.65%. This sample was taken from a study of PD-1 blockade in classical Hodgkin lymphoma. Whole-study findings and limits: Newly diagnosed patients reportedly had lower baseline TCR diversity than healthy donors. Repertoires differed for reasons still undefined, possibly disease activity or prior therapy.

Sample time point: newly diagnosed, previously untreated cHL patient sample. Purification of CD4+ T cells from thawed PBMCs was achieved by magnetic negative selection. Newly diagnosed, untreated classical Hodgkin lymphoma PBMCs served as comparison. Sequenced: CD4+ T cells from blood. The sequence was obtained from a human donor with classical Hodgkin lymphoma.

CDR3 DNA sequence: TGTGCCAGCAGCTTAGCGGGGGTGTACAATGAGCAGTTCTTC. Its protein product is CASSLAGVYNEQFF. The chain couples TRBV7-9 to TRBJ2-1; perhaps D is TRBD1 or TRBD2 (5 bases each). The CDR3 spans 14 residues. Trimming cost V 0 bases and J 4 bases, with 7 bases left between them. The germline CDR1 and CDR2 sequences are SEHNR and FQNEAQ (reference sequence).